This T cell receptor beta chain was obtained from a study of OX40 agonist ivuxolimab in advanced cancers. The CDR3 is made up of 13 amino acids. The germline gives CDR1 SNHLY, CDR2 FYNNEI. The V and J ends lost 0 bases and 5 bases respectively, with 7 bases between them. The assay was immunoSEQ multiplex PCR, and TCRdb's table has in-frame clones only and misses some. The data show about 78,000 clones, 85% to 95% seen once. Here the sequenced sample was CD4+ or CD8+ T cells sorted from blood, taken in a trial of the OX40 agonist ivuxolimab. The rearrangement links TRBV2 to TRBJ1-1; D is uncertain. This receptor was identified in an adult with an advanced solid tumor such as melanoma, head and neck, liver or kidney cancer. CDR3: CASSEAGGTEAFF. CDR3 bases: TGTGCCAGCAGTGAAGCCGGTGGGACTGAAGCTTTCTTT.